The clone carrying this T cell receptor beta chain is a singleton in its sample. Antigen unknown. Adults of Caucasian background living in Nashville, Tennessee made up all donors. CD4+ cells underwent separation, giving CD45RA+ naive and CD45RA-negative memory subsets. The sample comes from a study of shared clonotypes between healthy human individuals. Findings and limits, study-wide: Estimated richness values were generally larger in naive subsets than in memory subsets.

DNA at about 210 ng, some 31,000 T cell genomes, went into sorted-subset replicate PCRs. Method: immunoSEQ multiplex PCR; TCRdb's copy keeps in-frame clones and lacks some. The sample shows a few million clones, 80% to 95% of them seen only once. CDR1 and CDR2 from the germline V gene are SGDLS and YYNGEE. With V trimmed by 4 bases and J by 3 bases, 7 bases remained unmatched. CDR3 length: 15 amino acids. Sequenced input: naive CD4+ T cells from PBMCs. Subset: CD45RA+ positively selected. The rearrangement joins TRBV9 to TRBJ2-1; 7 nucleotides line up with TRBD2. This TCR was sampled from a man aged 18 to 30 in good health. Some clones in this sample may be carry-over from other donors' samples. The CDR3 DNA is TGTGCCAGCAGCTCAGCTAGCGGTAACTACAATGAGCAGTTCTTC. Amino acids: CASSSASGNYNEQFF.